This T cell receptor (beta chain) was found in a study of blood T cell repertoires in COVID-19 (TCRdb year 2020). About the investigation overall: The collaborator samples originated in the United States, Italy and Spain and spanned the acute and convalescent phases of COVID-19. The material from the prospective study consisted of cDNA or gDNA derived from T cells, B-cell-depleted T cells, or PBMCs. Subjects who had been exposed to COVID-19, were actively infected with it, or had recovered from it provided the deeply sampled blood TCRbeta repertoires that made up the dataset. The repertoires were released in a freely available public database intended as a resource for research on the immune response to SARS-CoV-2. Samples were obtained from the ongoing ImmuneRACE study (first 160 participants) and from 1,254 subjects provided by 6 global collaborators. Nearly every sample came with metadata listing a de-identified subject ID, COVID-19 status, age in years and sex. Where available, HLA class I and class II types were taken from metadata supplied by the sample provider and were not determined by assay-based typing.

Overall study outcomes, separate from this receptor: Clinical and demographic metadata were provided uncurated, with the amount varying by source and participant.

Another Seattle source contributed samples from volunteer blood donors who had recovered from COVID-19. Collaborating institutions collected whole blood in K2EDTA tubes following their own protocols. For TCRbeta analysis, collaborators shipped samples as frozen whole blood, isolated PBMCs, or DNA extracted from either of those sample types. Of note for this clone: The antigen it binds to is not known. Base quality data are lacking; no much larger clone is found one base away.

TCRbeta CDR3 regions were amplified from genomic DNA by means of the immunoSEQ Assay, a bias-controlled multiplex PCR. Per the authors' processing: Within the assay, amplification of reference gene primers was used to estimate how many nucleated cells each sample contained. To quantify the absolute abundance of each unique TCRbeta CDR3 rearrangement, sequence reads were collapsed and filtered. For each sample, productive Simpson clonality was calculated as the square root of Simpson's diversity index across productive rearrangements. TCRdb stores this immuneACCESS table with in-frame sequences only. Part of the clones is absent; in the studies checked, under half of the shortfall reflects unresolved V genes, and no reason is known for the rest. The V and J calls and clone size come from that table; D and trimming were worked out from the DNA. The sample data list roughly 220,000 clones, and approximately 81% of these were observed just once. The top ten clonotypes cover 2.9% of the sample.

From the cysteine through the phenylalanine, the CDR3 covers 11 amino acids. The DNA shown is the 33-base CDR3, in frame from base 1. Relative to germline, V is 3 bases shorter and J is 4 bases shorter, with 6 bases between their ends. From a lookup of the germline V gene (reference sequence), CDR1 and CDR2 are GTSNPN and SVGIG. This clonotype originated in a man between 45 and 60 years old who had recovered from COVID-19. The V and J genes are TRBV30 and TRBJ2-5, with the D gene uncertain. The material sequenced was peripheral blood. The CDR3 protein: CAWSLLETQYF. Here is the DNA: TGTGCCTGGAGCCTACTAGAGACCCAGTACTTC.